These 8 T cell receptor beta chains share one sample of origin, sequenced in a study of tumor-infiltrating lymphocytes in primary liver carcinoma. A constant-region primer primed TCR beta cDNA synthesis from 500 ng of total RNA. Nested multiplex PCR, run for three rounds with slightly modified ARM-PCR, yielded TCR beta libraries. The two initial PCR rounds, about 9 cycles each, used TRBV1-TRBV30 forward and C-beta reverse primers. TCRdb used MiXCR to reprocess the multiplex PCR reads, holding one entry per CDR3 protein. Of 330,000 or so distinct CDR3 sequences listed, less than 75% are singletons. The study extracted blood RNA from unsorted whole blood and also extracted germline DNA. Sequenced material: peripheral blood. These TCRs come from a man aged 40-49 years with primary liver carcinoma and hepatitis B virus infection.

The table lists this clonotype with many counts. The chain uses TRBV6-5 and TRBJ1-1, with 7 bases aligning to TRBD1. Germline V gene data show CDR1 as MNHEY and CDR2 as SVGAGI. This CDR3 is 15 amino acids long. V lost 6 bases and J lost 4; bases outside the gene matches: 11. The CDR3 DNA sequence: TGTGCCAGCAGGCCTGACAGGGAAGGGGGCACTGAAGCTTTCTTT. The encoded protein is CASRPDREGGTEAFF.

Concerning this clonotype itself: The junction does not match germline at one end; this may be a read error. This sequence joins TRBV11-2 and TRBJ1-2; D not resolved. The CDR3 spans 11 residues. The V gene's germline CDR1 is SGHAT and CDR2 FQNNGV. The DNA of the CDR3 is TGTGCCAGTAGTGAACCGTATGGCTACACCTTT. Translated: CASSEPYGYTF.

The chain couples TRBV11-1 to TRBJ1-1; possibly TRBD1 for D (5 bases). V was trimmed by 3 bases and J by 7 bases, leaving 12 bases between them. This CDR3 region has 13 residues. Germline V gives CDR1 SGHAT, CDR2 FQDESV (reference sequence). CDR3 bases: TGTGCCAGCAGCTTGAGTTTGGACAATGAAGCTTTCTTT. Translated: CASSLSLDNEAFF.

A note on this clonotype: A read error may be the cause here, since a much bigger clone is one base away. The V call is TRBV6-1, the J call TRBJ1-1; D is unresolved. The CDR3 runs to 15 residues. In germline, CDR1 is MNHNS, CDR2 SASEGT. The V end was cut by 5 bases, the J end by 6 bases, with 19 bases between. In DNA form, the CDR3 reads TGTGCCAGCAGTTGTTACACGTTCGGGGTTCCTGAAGCTTTCTTT. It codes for CASSCYTFGVPEAFF.

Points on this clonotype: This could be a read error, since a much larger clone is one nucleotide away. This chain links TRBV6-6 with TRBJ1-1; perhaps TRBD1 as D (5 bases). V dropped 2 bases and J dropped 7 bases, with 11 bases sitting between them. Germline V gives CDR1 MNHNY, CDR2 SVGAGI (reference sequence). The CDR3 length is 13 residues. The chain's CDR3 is CASSYGGAYEAFF. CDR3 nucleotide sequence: TGTGCCAGCAGTTACGGTGGGGCATATGAAGCTTTCTTT.

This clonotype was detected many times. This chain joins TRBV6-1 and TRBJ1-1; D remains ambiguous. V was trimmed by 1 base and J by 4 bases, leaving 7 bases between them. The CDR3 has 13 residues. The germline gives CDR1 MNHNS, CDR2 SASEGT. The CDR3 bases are TGTGCCAGCAGTGAAGAGGAGTTCACTGAAGCTTTCTTT. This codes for CASSEEEFTEAFF.

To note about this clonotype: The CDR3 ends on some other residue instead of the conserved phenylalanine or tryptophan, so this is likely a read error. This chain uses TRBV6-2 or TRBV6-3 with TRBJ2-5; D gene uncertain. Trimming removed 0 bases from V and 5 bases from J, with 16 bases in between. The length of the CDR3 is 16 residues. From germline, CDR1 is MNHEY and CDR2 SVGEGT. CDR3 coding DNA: TGTGCCAGCAGTTACTCGCTTACGGAAGGTCTCGAGACCCAGTACTAC. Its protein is CASSYSLTEGLETQYY.

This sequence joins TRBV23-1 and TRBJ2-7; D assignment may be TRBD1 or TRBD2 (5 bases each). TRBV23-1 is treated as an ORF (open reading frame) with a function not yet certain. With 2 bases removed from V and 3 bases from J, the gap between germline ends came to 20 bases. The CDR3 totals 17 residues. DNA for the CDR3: TGCGCCAGCAGTCAACCCAGGACCGGGACCTGGGTCTACGAGCAGTACTTC. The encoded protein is CASSQPRTGTWVYEQYF.